The 32 T cell receptor beta chains below come from one sample, sequenced in a study of blood T cell repertoires in COVID-19. Here immunoSEQ multiplex PCR was the method, and the copy in TCRdb shows in-frame clones only, minus some. Among 150,000 to 200,000 clones, 82% were seen once, and the ten largest hold around 7.8%. Source material: peripheral blood. These receptors all stem from a woman aged 60-75 years with COVID-19, enrolled during active disease.

J is TRBJ1-3 and V is TRBV19, with D tentatively TRBD1 (6 bases). The V gene's germline CDR1 is LNHDA and CDR2 SQIVND (reference sequence). This CDR3 contains 14 residues. V was trimmed by 6 bases and J by 0 bases, leaving 9 bases between them. DNA of the CDR3: TGTGCCAGTAGCCAGGGGACCTCTGGAAACACCATATATTTT. Protein sequence: CASSQGTSGNTIYF.

The CDR3 DNA reads TGTGCCACCAGCAGAGATGGGCTAGCGCGCGAGCAGTACGTC. This encodes CATSRDGLAREQYV. This chain connects TRBV15 to TRBJ2-7, with D perhaps TRBD2 (6 bases). The length of the CDR3 is 14 residues. Between the trimmed V and J ends, which lost 0 bases and 6 bases, there was a span of 12 bases. From germline, CDR1 is LNHNV and CDR2 YYDKDF (reference sequence).

The chain recombines TRBV2 with TRBJ1-1; 9 nucleotides line up with TRBD1. Germline-derived CDR1 and CDR2 are SNHLY and FYNNEI. This CDR3 contains 13 residues. Trimming removed 4 bases from V and 11 bases from J; junction bases left unmatched: 8. The CDR3 DNA reads as TGTGCCAGCAGTGTTGGACAGGGGCAGCGGGCTTTCTTT. It is translated as CASSVGQGQRAFF.

The V call is TRBV19, the J call TRBJ2-7; 7 bases are a match to TRBD1. Trimming removed 6 bases from V and 1 base from J; junction bases left unmatched: 6. Germline CDR1 LNHDA, CDR2 SQIVND (reference sequence). This CDR3 has 14 residues. The CDR3 bases are TGTGCCAGTAGAACCACAGGGGCGTCCTACGAGCAGTACTTC. It translates to CASRTTGASYEQYF.

The genes are TRBV24-1 and TRBJ2-2; D is unclear. V lost 6 bases and J lost 9, with 10 bases in between. This CDR3 contains 12 residues. In germline, CDR1 is KGHDR, CDR2 SFDVKD. The chain's CDR3 is CATSRRGRELFF. Written as DNA, the CDR3 is TGTGCCACCAGTAGACGAGGCAGGGAGCTGTTTTTT.

The rearrangement links TRBV27 to TRBJ2-2; TRBD2 matches 7 bases. This CDR3 has 15 amino acids. The germline gives CDR1 MNHEY, CDR2 SMNVEV (reference sequence). After removal of 6 bases from V and 4 bases from J, the junction contained 8 bases not matched to a gene. The CDR3 DNA follows: TGTGCCAGCAGAGCCCCGGGGGGAGGCACCGGGGAGCTGTTTTTT. Translated: CASRAPGGGTGELFF.

This clone was picked up one time. The chain links TRBV6-5 to TRBJ2-7, with 11 positions matching TRBD2. J gave up 2 bases and V 3 bases, and 3 bases lay outside the gene matches. The CDR3 runs 15 residues. Germline V gene sequence: CDR1 MNHEY, CDR2 SVGAGI. The CDR3 coding sequence is TGTGCCAGCAGTTATTCGACTAGCGGGACCTACGAGCAGTACTTC. It codes for CASSYSTSGTYEQYF.

The chain uses TRBV19 and TRBJ1-1; D might be TRBD1 (5 bases). V dropped 7 bases and J dropped 0 bases, with 15 bases sitting between them. Germline V gene sequence: CDR1 LNHDA, CDR2 SQIVND (reference sequence). The CDR3 loop spans 15 amino acids. This CDR3 is CASTRSRDLNTEAFF. The CDR3 region has the DNA TGTGCCAGTACGCGATCGAGGGACTTGAACACTGAAGCTTTCTTT.

The sample holds one count of this clone. This rearrangement joins TRBV29-1 to TRBJ2-5; D perhaps matches TRBD2 (5 bases). Germline CDR1 SQVTM, CDR2 ANQGSEA. Deletions cut 6 bases from V and 1 base from J, with 15 bases between. The CDR3 loop spans 14 amino acids. In DNA form, the CDR3 reads TGCAGCGTCTCATTGAGGGCCCGCCAAGAGACCCAGTACTTC. This translates into CSVSLRARQETQYF.

The rearrangement joins TRBV27 to TRBJ1-4, with D unresolved. The CDR3 has 14 residues. The germline CDR1 and CDR2 sequences are MNHEY and SMNVEV (reference sequence). V lost 5 bases to trimming and J lost 7 bases, with 14 bases between them. The CDR3 region is CASSQTERGEKLFF. In DNA form, the CDR3 reads TGTGCCAGCAGTCAAACAGAACGGGGTGAAAAACTGTTTTTT.

The chain combines TRBV6-5 with TRBJ2-7; D is ambiguous. Trimming shortened V by 8 bases and J by 3 bases, and 23 bases separated the two germline ends. The CDR3 sequence is 16 residues long. Germline V CDR1 and CDR2: MNHEY, SVGAGI. CDR3 protein: CASLYSNVAQLYEQYF. In DNA form, the CDR3 reads TGTGCCAGCCTTTACTCCAACGTCGCGCAACTCTACGAGCAGTACTTC.

The chain joins TRBV5-1 to TRBJ2-2; D call uncertain. The CDR3 totals 14 residues. The germline gives CDR1 SGHRS, CDR2 YFSETQ. V was clipped by 2 bases and J by 4 bases, with 9 bases between them. The CDR3 region has the DNA TGCGCCAGCAGCTTAGCCGCGAGCACCGGGGAGCTGTTTTTT. Protein product: CASSLAASTGELFF. Variable domain in full (rest from reference TRBV5-1 and TRBJ2-2): KAGVTQTPRYLIKTRGQQVTLSCSPISGHRSVSWYQQTPGQGLQFLFEYFSETQRNKGNFPGRFSGRQFSNSRSEMNVSTLELGDSALYLCASSLAASTGELFFGEGSRLTVL.

This chain uses TRBV10-2 with TRBJ1-4; D is unclear. The CDR3 runs to 15 residues. From germline, CDR1 is WSHSY and CDR2 SAAADI. Trimming pared 6 bases from V and 0 bases from J, leaving 11 bases between. The CDR3 sequence: CASREPGATNEKLFF. The DNA of the CDR3 is TGCGCCAGCAGGGAGCCCGGAGCAACTAATGAAAAACTGTTTTTT.

In its sample, this clone was seen a few times. The V and J genes are TRBV5-4 and TRBJ2-3; TRBD1 matches 9 bases. The germline V gene encodes CDR1 SGHNT and CDR2 YYREEE (reference sequence). V gave up 4 bases and J gave up 3 bases; unmatched junction bases: 6. The length of the CDR3 is 15 residues. The CDR3 protein is CASSRDRGGTDTQYF. The DNA for the CDR3 is TGTGCCAGCAGCCGCGACAGGGGGGGGACAGATACGCAGTATTTT.

J is TRBJ2-5 and V is TRBV5-4; D might be TRBD2 (6 bases). Germline assignment: CDR1 SGHNT and CDR2 YYREEE (reference sequence). This CDR3 comprises 16 residues. V lost 5 bases to trimming and J lost 5 bases, with 22 bases between them. This chain's CDR3 is CASSLPGLQTGETQYF. For the CDR3, the DNA is TGTGCCAGCAGTTTACCGGGACTCCAGACGGGGGAGACCCAGTACTTC. Looking up the rest from reference TRBV5-4 and TRBJ2-5 gives the full variable domain: ETGVTQSPTHLIKTRGQQVTLRCSSQSGHNTVSWYQQALGQGPQFIFQYYREEENGRGNFPPRFSGLQFPNYSSELNVNALELDDSALYLCASSLPGLQTGETQYFGPGTRLLVL.

The genes are TRBV2 and TRBJ1-2, with unresolved D. Trimming stripped 1 base from V and 4 bases from J, with 7 bases between. Germline lookup yields CDR1 SNHLY and CDR2 FYNNEI. This CDR3 is built from 13 residues. Here the CDR3 reads CASSEGLFYGYTF. Written as DNA, the CDR3 is TGTGCCAGCAGTGAAGGACTTTTCTATGGCTACACCTTC.

This clone was picked up one time. The chain uses TRBV4-2 and TRBJ2-7; 9 bases line up with TRBD2. The germline V gene encodes CDR1 LGHNA and CDR2 YNFKEQ. The CDR3 covers 16 residues. With 4 bases clipped from V and 4 bases from J, the junction kept 11 bases outside the gene matches. CDR3 nucleotide sequence: TGTGCCAGCAGCCCCCGGGGAGCGGGAGGTCAATACGAGCAGTACTTC. It specifies CASSPRGAGGQYEQYF.

The J gene is TRBJ1-3, the V gene TRBV7-9; D possibly corresponds to TRBD1 (5 bases). The CDR3 length is 16 residues. In germline, CDR1 is SEHNR, CDR2 FQNEAQ (reference sequence). V was clipped by 5 bases and J by 0 bases, with 14 bases between them. CDR3 nucleotides: TGTGCCAGCAGCGCCATAGGGGCTTACTCTGGAAACACCATATATTTT. Protein product: CASSAIGAYSGNTIYF.

This clone turned up a few times. The chain carries TRBV7-3 and TRBJ2-5, with 9 bases that match TRBD1. Germline V gene data show CDR1 as SGHTA and CDR2 as FQGTGA. The CDR3 runs to 13 residues. Trimming cost V 5 bases and J 5 bases; bases outside gene matches: 3. The CDR3 DNA sequence: TGTGCCAGCAGCCAGGGACAGGGCGAGACCCAGTACTTC. The encoded protein is CASSQGQGETQYF.

V and J are TRBV6-2 or TRBV6-3 and TRBJ2-7, with D possibly being TRBD2 (6 bases). Germline lookup yields CDR1 MNHEY and CDR2 SVGEGT. The CDR3 length is 13 residues. Trimming stripped 4 bases from V and 2 bases from J, with 9 bases between. CDR3 DNA: TGTGCCAGCAGTTGGGCGGGGACCTACGAGCAGTACTTC. Translated: CASSWAGTYEQYF.

This clone was recorded once. The chain joins TRBV10-3 to TRBJ1-2; the D is unclear. Per germline, CDR1 ENHRY and CDR2 SYGVKD. Trimming stripped 8 bases from V and 7 bases from J, with 11 bases between. The CDR3 has 11 residues. CDR3 in DNA: TGTGCCATCGGGGAGGTCGGTGGCTACACCTTC. It yields the protein CAIGEVGGYTF.

The genes are TRBV28 and TRBJ2-5; tentatively, D is TRBD2 (7 bases). This CDR3 is built from 14 residues. The V end lost 6 bases, the J end lost 5 bases, and 16 bases lay between the germline ends. Germline assignment: CDR1 MDHEN and CDR2 SYDVKM. Here the CDR3 reads CASREGGAPETQYF. The CDR3 region has the DNA TGTGCCAGCAGGGAGGGGGGGGCGCCCGAGACCCAGTACTTC.

The chain has TRBV4-1 and TRBJ1-1; 12 positions match TRBD1. V lost 3 bases, J lost 10 bases, and 9 bases stayed unmatched. In germline, CDR1 is MGHRA, CDR2 YSYEKL. The CDR3 sequence is 15 residues long. CDR3: CASSHLGQGAEGAFF. In DNA, the CDR3 is TGCGCCAGCAGCCACCTGGGACAGGGGGCAGAGGGAGCTTTCTTT.

The V call is TRBV3-1 (or the pseudogene TRBV3-2), the J call TRBJ2-1, with a weak D call TRBD2 (5 bases). V lost 0 bases and J lost 0, with 12 bases in between. The CDR3 loop spans 17 amino acids. Germline lookup yields CDR1 LGHDT and CDR2 YNNKEL (reference sequence). Here the CDR3 DNA reads TGTGCCAGCAGCCAAGATAGCGCCCGTAGCTCCTACAATGAGCAGTTCTTC. Amino acid sequence: CASSQDSARSSYNEQFF.

The chain uses TRBV5-5 and TRBJ1-1; the match to TRBD1 covers 8 bases. CDR1 SGHKS and CDR2 YYEKEE come from the germline V gene (reference sequence). The CDR3 covers 14 residues. Germline trimming cut 5 bases from V and 4 bases from J; bases unmatched to any gene: 7. CDR3 protein: CASSYTGGVTEAFF. In DNA, the CDR3 is TGTGCCAGCAGTTACACAGGGGGGGTCACTGAAGCTTTCTTT.

The chain couples TRBV21-1 to TRBJ2-7; TRBD1 is the table's D call, not checked against the DNA. TRBV21-1 is reported as a pseudogene. The CDR3 has 16 amino acids. The CDR3 sequence: CASSKAPRQPNYEQYF. CDR3 DNA: TGTGCCAGCAGCAAAGCTCCGAGACAGCCAAACTACGAGCAGTACTTC.

V gene TRBV27 combines with J gene TRBJ2-1, with TRBD2 matching over 8 bases. CDR3 length: 16 amino acids. Germline CDR1 MNHEY, CDR2 SMNVEV (reference sequence). V lost 6 bases and J lost 5; bases outside the gene matches: 12. This CDR3 reads CASSALAAFVNNEQFF. CDR3 nucleotide sequence: TGTGCCAGCAGCGCACTAGCGGCCTTTGTGAACAATGAGCAGTTCTTC.

This chain joins TRBV7-2 and TRBJ1-3; the D is unclear. With 6 bases removed from V and 0 bases from J, the gap between germline ends came to 12 bases. In germline, CDR1 is SGHTA, CDR2 FQGNSA. The CDR3 consists of 15 residues. CDR3 DNA: TGTGCCAGCAGTTCTTCAGGATCCTCTGGAAACACCATATATTTT. Its protein product is CASSSSGSSGNTIYF.

This clone was detected only a few times. The CDR3 here is CASTFGEGLNNSPLHF. The CDR3, as DNA: TGTGCCAGCACTTTCGGGGAGGGGCTTAATAATTCACCCCTCCACTTT. V and J are TRBV2 and TRBJ1-6; D perhaps matches TRBD1 (5 bases). CDR1 SNHLY and CDR2 FYNNEI come from the germline V gene. Between the trimmed V and J ends, which lost 7 bases and 5 bases, there was a span of 18 bases. The CDR3 consists of 16 residues.

The chain uses TRBV5-1 and TRBJ2-7, with 10 nucleotides matching TRBD2. The V gene end was trimmed by 4 bases and the J gene end by 0 bases; junction bases not matched to a gene: 7. This CDR3 comprises 16 residues. Looked up from germline, CDR1 is SGHRS and CDR2 is YFSETQ. The CDR3 coding sequence is TGCGCCAGCAGCCTGGGAACTAGCGGGAACTCCTACGAGCAGTACTTC. It yields the protein CASSLGTSGNSYEQYF.

The rearrangement uses TRBV5-3 and TRBJ2-3; 9 bases line up with TRBD1. TRBV5-3 counts as an open reading frame of uncertain function. The CDR3 contains 17 residues. Trimming took 4 bases from V and 6 from J; bases not matched to a gene: 15. CDR3 sequence reads: CARSRTTGGEIWDTQYF. The CDR3, as DNA: TGTGCCAGAAGCAGAACAACAGGGGGCGAGATATGGGATACGCAGTATTTT.

V usage is TRBV5-1 and J usage is TRBJ2-3, with 15 bases fitting TRBD2. CDR3 size: 18 residues. CDR1 is SGHRS and CDR2 is YFSETQ in the germline V gene. V dropped 1 base and J dropped 3; count of bases not matched to a gene: 6. The CDR3 DNA is TGCGCCAGCAGCTTGACCCCTGGACTAGCGGGGGGGACAGATACGCAGTATTTT. Amino acid sequence: CASSLTPGLAGGTDTQYF.